The TCR beta chain described here comes from a study of cytomegalovirus exposure and HLA in healthy donors. PCR was performed using 60 Vbeta and 13 Jbeta primers. As processed by the authors: In a later analysis, 80 million to 100 million unique TCR beta chains included roughly 11 million shared by two or more donors. Data came from immunoSEQ multiplex PCR; TCRdb stores just in-frame clones and leaves some out. That table furnishes V, J and clone size, whereas the DNA furnished D and trimming. The table has 83,000 or so clones, 75% to 80% seen once; the top ten hold roughly 5.5%. Comments on this clone: Its antigen is unidentified.

Study-wide results and caveats: Equally common other TCR beta chains were less clonally expanded than HLA-associated ones, a later analysis found.

The sequencing input was PBMCs. The clonotype originates from a female donor in good health and CMV-seronegative.

CDR3 sequence reads: CASSAQQGDSAFF. DNA for the CDR3: TGTGCCAGCAGTGCCCAACAGGGTGATTCGGCTTTCTTT. The chain joins TRBV6-1 to TRBJ1-1; weak D call: TRBD1 (6 bases). V lost 4 bases and J 11 bases, leaving 17 bases between the germline ends. The length of the CDR3 is 13 residues. CDR1 and CDR2 (germline): MNHNS, SASEGT.